The next 27 T cell receptor beta chains were all read from a single sample in a study of T cell responses to AZD1222 COVID-19 vaccine. Repertoires were generated with immunoSEQ multiplex PCR, while TCRdb's copy carries only in-frame clones and drops some. The table includes 70,000 to 90,000 clones, approximately 89% detected once. The starting material was peripheral blood, obtained on day 0 of AZD1222 vaccination. Receptors were obtained from an adult in good health.

The DNA for the CDR3 is TGTGCCGGCACCTCCGGGACAGGGAAAAATCAGCCCCAGCATTTT. This encodes CAGTSGTGKNQPQHF. J is TRBJ1-5 and V is TRBV9, with 9 bases fitting TRBD1. Germline V CDR1 and CDR2: SGDLS, YYNGEE. The CDR3 contains 15 residues. V lost 10 bases and J lost 4; bases outside the gene matches: 12.

CDR3 residues: CASSPEDTQYF. Written as DNA, the CDR3 is TGTGCCAGCTCACCAGAAGATACGCAGTATTTT. The rearrangement uses TRBV18 and TRBJ2-3; D unclear. The CDR3 has 11 amino acids. The germline V and J ends were trimmed by 2 bases and 5 bases, with 2 bases remaining between them. The germline V gene encodes CDR1 KGHSH and CDR2 LQKENI. The full variable domain, rest sourced from reference TRBV18 and TRBJ2-3, is NAGVMQNPRHLVRRRGQEARLRCSPMKGHSHVYWYRQLPEEGLKFMVYLQKENIIDESGMPKERFSAEFPKEGPSILRIQQVVRGDSAAYFCASSPEDTQYFGPGTRLTVL.

The rearrangement links TRBV6-5 to TRBJ2-2; TRBD1 is a possible D gene (5 bases). The CDR3 contains 16 residues. Germline CDR1 is MNHEY and CDR2 is SVGAGI. With 3 bases removed from V and 5 bases from J, the gap between germline ends came to 16 bases. CDR3 region: CASSYRGPGGTGELFF. CDR3 DNA sequence: TGTGCCAGCAGTTATAGGGGCCCGGGTGGTACCGGGGAGCTGTTTTTT.

This chain links TRBV5-6 with TRBJ1-2; D is perhaps TRBD1 (6 bases). V shed 0 bases and J shed 3 bases, with 12 bases lying between them. The CDR3 is 15 amino acids. Germline V lookup: CDR1 SGHDT, CDR2 YYEEEE. This CDR3 reads CASSLGQAIDYGYTF. CDR3 DNA: TGTGCCAGCAGCTTGGGACAGGCGATCGACTATGGCTACACCTTC.

V and J are TRBV5-4 and TRBJ2-2, with TRBD2 matching 15 bases. The CDR3 consists of 17 residues. V was clipped by 4 bases and J by 4 bases; unmatched bases: 5. The germline gives CDR1 SGHNT, CDR2 YYREEE (reference sequence). CDR3 in amino acids: CASSQGLAGGITGELFF. CDR3 coding DNA: TGTGCCAGCAGCCAGGGACTAGCGGGAGGAATCACCGGGGAGCTGTTTTTT. Full variable domain (outside the CDR3, taken from reference TRBV5-4 and TRBJ2-2): ETGVTQSPTHLIKTRGQQVTLRCSSQSGHNTVSWYQQALGQGPQFIFQYYREEENGRGNFPPRFSGLQFPNYSSELNVNALELDDSALYLCASSQGLAGGITGELFFGEGSRLTVL.

The chain carries TRBV7-2 and TRBJ2-7; no definite D call. The CDR3 runs to 13 residues. Germline CDR1 is SGHTA and CDR2 is FQGNSA. V shed 1 base and J shed 0 bases, with 4 bases lying between them. The chain's CDR3 is CASSLGRSYEQYF. CDR3 nucleotide sequence: TGTGCCAGCAGCTTAGGACGCTCCTACGAGCAGTACTTC.

This chain connects TRBV5-1 to TRBJ2-3; 12 bases match TRBD2. Germline V gives CDR1 SGHRS, CDR2 YFSETQ. V trimming: 4 bases; J trimming: 6 bases; junction bases outside the gene matches: 3. The CDR3 spans 14 residues. The CDR3 DNA is TGCGCCAGCAGCCGGACTAGCGGGGAGGATACGCAGTATTTT. This codes for CASSRTSGEDTQYF.

This rearrangement joins TRBV29-1 to TRBJ1-1; tentatively, D is TRBD1 (5 bases). Between the trimmed V and J ends, which lost 8 bases and 4 bases, there was a span of 17 bases. The CDR3 is made up of 13 amino acids. Germline V gene sequence: CDR1 SQVTM, CDR2 ANQGSEA. For the CDR3, the DNA is TGCAGCTCAAGGCATGGGGCTGGCACTGAAGCTTTCTTT. This gives the protein CSSRHGAGTEAFF.

This rearrangement joins TRBV6-2 or TRBV6-3 to TRBJ2-5; 9 nucleotides agree with TRBD2. This CDR3 region has 15 residues. From germline, CDR1 is MNHEY and CDR2 SVGEGT. Trimming took 5 bases from V and 1 from J; bases not matched to a gene: 5. The CDR3 reads CASSRLAAFQETQYF. CDR3 DNA sequence: TGTGCCAGCAGTAGACTAGCGGCTTTCCAAGAGACCCAGTACTTC.

The rearrangement links TRBV29-1 to TRBJ2-2; either TRBD1 or TRBD2 may supply D (5 bases each). Germline V gene lookup returns CDR1 SQVTM and CDR2 ANQGSEA. Trimming shortened V by 4 bases and J by 0 bases, and 12 bases separated the two germline ends. This CDR3 has 15 residues. The CDR3 nucleotides read TGCAGCGTTGGAGCCGGGACGGCGAACACCGGGGAGCTGTTTTTT. It codes for CSVGAGTANTGELFF.

This chain uses TRBV18 with TRBJ2-1, with 9 bases lining up with TRBD2. This CDR3 spans 18 amino acids. J was trimmed by 0 bases and V by 8 bases; bases with no gene match: 14. Germline CDR1 and CDR2: KGHSH and LQKENI. CDR3 sequence reads: CASLQRASGTHSYNEQFF. CDR3 in DNA: TGTGCCAGCCTCCAGAGGGCTAGCGGGACCCACTCCTACAATGAGCAGTTCTTC.

The chain links TRBV19 to TRBJ1-2; D unclear. The CDR3 runs to 14 residues. Trimming cost V 3 bases and J 5 bases, with 13 bases left between them. Germline loops: CDR1 LNHDA, CDR2 SQIVND (reference sequence). In nucleotides, the CDR3 is TGTGCCAGTAGTATGGCTCTGGGGATTTATGGCTACACCTTC. It specifies CASSMALGIYGYTF.

CDR3 residues: CASSLMQEINEKLFF. The CDR3 DNA reads as TGTGCCAGCAGCCTTATGCAGGAAATTAATGAAAAACTGTTTTTT. This chain joins TRBV6-5 and TRBJ1-4; no firm D call. The CDR3 sequence is 15 residues long. The germline V gene has CDR1 MNHEY and CDR2 SVGAGI. The V end was cut by 6 bases, the J end by 4 bases, with 15 bases between.

This chain links TRBV7-9 with TRBJ1-1; TRBD1 matches 11 bases. Unmatched junction bases numbered 9, after V lost 4 bases and J lost 5 bases. CDR1 and CDR2 from the germline V gene are SEHNR and FQNEAQ (reference sequence). There are 16 residues in the CDR3. The CDR3 bases are TGTGCCAGCAGCTCAAGGACAGGGGGCGCGGGGACTGAAGCTTTCTTT. Translated, it gives CASSSRTGGAGTEAFF.

The rearrangement joins TRBV7-9 to TRBJ2-3; D gene uncertain. This CDR3 contains 12 residues. Between the trimmed V and J ends, which lost 3 bases and 6 bases, there was a span of 7 bases. Germline assignment: CDR1 SEHNR and CDR2 FQNEAQ (reference sequence). CDR3 in amino acids: CASSLAADTQYF. In DNA form, the CDR3 reads TGTGCCAGCAGCTTGGCGGCGGATACGCAGTATTTT.

The V and J genes are TRBV4-2 and TRBJ1-5, with a tentative D call TRBD1 (6 bases). From germline, CDR1 is LGHNA and CDR2 YNFKEQ. The CDR3 is 16 amino acids. V gave up 1 base and J gave up 6 bases, with 16 bases separating them. The CDR3: CASSQVGGSRGQPQHF. CDR3 bases: TGTGCCAGCAGCCAAGTTGGGGGCAGTCGGGGTCAGCCCCAGCATTTT.

There are a few counts of this clone. This chain links TRBV3-1 (or the pseudogene TRBV3-2) with TRBJ1-5; unclear D gene. The CDR3 consists of 12 residues. CDR1 is LGHDT and CDR2 is YNNKEL in the germline V gene (reference sequence). Deletions cut 5 bases from V and 5 bases from J, with 7 bases between. In DNA, the CDR3 is TGTGCCAGCAGCAATAGGGATCAGCCCCAGCATTTT. Translation: CASSNRDQPQHF.

The chain links TRBV7-2 to TRBJ1-1, with 7 bases aligning to TRBD1. The trim removed 6 bases at V and 5 bases at J, leaving 9 bases unmatched. This CDR3 has 14 amino acids. Per the germline V gene, CDR1 is SGHTA and CDR2 is FQGNSA. The CDR3 loop is CASRPGTERTEAFF. CDR3 in DNA: TGTGCCAGCAGACCCGGGACAGAAAGGACTGAAGCTTTCTTT.

The sample holds one count of this clone. The genes are TRBV27 and TRBJ2-6, with TRBD1 identical over 11 bases. In germline, CDR1 is MNHEY, CDR2 SMNVEV (reference sequence). The CDR3 has 15 residues. V trimming: 7 bases; J trimming: 2 bases; junction bases outside the gene matches: 1. Here the CDR3 DNA reads TGTGCCAGCAAGGGACAGGGGGCTGGGGCCAACGTCCTGACTTTC. Protein product: CASKGQGAGANVLTF.

The chain employs TRBV7-9 and TRBJ2-3; a weak D match, TRBD2 (6 bases). There are 16 residues in the CDR3. Germline V gives CDR1 SEHNR, CDR2 FQNEAQ (reference sequence). Trimming cost V 1 base and J 0 bases, with 11 bases left between them. For the CDR3, the DNA is TGTGCCAGCAGCTTAGGGGGAGGATTCAGCACAGATACGCAGTATTTT. Translated, it gives CASSLGGGFSTDTQYF.

V and J are TRBV3-1 (or the pseudogene TRBV3-2) and TRBJ2-7; D is ambiguous. The CDR3 totals 14 residues. Trimming removed 4 bases from V and 4 bases from J, with 14 bases in between. Germline V gene lookup returns CDR1 LGHDT and CDR2 YNNKEL (reference sequence). CDR3 amino acids: CASSLRTGFYEQYF. The CDR3 DNA is TGTGCCAGCAGCCTCCGGACGGGTTTTTACGAGCAGTACTTC.

This clone was observed once. V is TRBV6-6 and J is TRBJ1-2; no clear D. CDR1 and CDR2 from the germline V gene are MNHNY and SVGAGI (reference sequence). The CDR3 sequence is 11 residues long. Trimming took off 8 bases at V and 1 base at J, with 5 bases between the two ends. The CDR3 protein is CASADNYGYTF. The CDR3 coding sequence is TGTGCCAGCGCGGATAACTATGGCTACACCTTC.

This sequence joins TRBV6-2 or TRBV6-3 and TRBJ1-3; a weak D match, TRBD1 (6 bases). Trimming took off 6 bases at V and 0 bases at J, with 9 bases between the two ends. CDR3 size: 14 residues. Germline V gives CDR1 MNHEY, CDR2 SVGEGT. The CDR3 region is CASSTDSSGNTIYF. As DNA, the CDR3 is TGTGCCAGCAGCACGGACAGCTCTGGAAACACCATATATTTT.

The chain links TRBV28 to TRBJ2-7; 7 bases fit TRBD2. The CDR3 is made up of 15 amino acids. Germline V gene lookup returns CDR1 MDHEN and CDR2 SYDVKM. J gave up 2 bases and V 2 bases, and 6 bases lay outside the gene matches. CDR3 protein: CASSLTSSGAYEQYF. In DNA form, the CDR3 reads TGTGCCAGCAGTTTAACGTCTAGCGGAGCCTACGAGCAGTACTTC.

The gene calls are TRBV18 and TRBJ2-6; D is unclear. V was pared by 3 bases and J by 0 bases, with 6 bases between. The CDR3 consists of 15 residues. Germline CDR1 reads KGHSH; CDR2 reads LQKENI. The CDR3 nucleotides are TGTGCCAGCTCACCTAAGATCTCTGGGGCCAACGTCCTGACTTTC. As protein: CASSPKISGANVLTF. Filled out from reference TRBV18 and TRBJ2-6, the complete variable domain reads NAGVMQNPRHLVRRRGQEARLRCSPMKGHSHVYWYRQLPEEGLKFMVYLQKENIIDESGMPKERFSAEFPKEGPSILRIQQVVRGDSAAYFCASSPKISGANVLTFGAGSRLTVL.

CDR3 residues: CASSEYGTSYEQYF. The DNA for the CDR3 is TGCGCCAGCAGTGAGTACGGGACCAGCTACGAGCAGTACTTC. This rearrangement joins TRBV10-1 to TRBJ2-7; D may correspond to TRBD1 or TRBD2 (5 bases each). There are 14 residues in the CDR3. The V end was cut by 1 base, the J end by 3 bases, with 10 bases between. Germline CDR1 reads WNHNN; CDR2 reads SYGVQD (reference sequence).

The chain uses TRBV7-8 and TRBJ1-1; a weak D match, TRBD1 (5 bases). Trimming pared 1 base from V and 5 bases from J, leaving 14 bases between. From germline, CDR1 is SGHVS and CDR2 FQNEAQ. The CDR3 sequence is 15 residues long. Here the CDR3 DNA reads TGTGCCAGCAGCTTAGTCCAGGGAGGAGGGACTGAAGCTTTCTTT. Its protein product is CASSLVQGGGTEAFF.